A selection of T cell receptor beta chains follows, all from one sample in a study of T-cell memory formation after mild COVID-19. TCRdb independently ran MiXCR on the 5' RACE reads; one entry per CDR3 protein. The table has 360,000 or so distinct CDR3 sequences, approximately 27% seen once. Sequencing used PBMCs or a T cell subset sorted from them (not recorded which). These TCRs come from an adult woman who had mild COVID-19 (a few samples of this study predate the infection). Cell type and time point are not known. Each CDR3 is given with its conserved first and last residue. The order of the fields is J gene, CDR3 length, D gene, V gene, CDR3 protein. A D gene is named only where the DNA matches it firmly.

j_gene: TRBJ2-7
len: 14
d_gene: NA
v_gene: TRBV3-1
CDR3aa: CASRGGGSTYEQYF

j_gene: TRBJ2-1
len: 12
d_gene: NA
v_gene: TRBV20-1
CDR3aa: CSARWGYNEQFF

j_gene: TRBJ1-1
len: 12
d_gene: NA
v_gene: TRBV7-9
CDR3aa: CASTPNGAEAFF

j_gene: TRBJ2-3
len: 15
d_gene: NA
v_gene: TRBV9
CDR3aa: CASKSTGALQDTQYF

j_gene: TRBJ2-7
len: 15
d_gene: TRBD1
v_gene: TRBV7-9
CDR3aa: CASSLEGQGAYEQYF

j_gene: TRBJ2-3
len: 17
d_gene: NA
v_gene: TRBV3-1
CDR3aa: CASSQDTPTSRTDTQYF

j_gene: TRBJ2-3
len: 15
d_gene: TRBD2
v_gene: TRBV18
CDR3aa: CASSGGTSGTDTQYF

j_gene: TRBJ2-7
len: 14
d_gene: TRBD1
v_gene: TRBV6-5
CDR3aa: CASSQTGGYYEQYF

j_gene: TRBJ2-5
len: 15
d_gene: TRBD2
v_gene: TRBV7-9
CDR3aa: CASSLSLSGMETQYF

j_gene: TRBJ2-6
len: 16
d_gene: TRBD2
v_gene: TRBV3-1
CDR3aa: CASSGTRGLGANVLTF

j_gene: TRBJ1-1
len: 15
d_gene: NA
v_gene: TRBV11-3
CDR3aa: CASSSHGIENTEAFF

j_gene: TRBJ2-5
len: 15
d_gene: NA
v_gene: TRBV4-1
CDR3aa: CASSLGDSWGETQYF

j_gene: TRBJ2-1
len: 15
d_gene: TRBD2
v_gene: TRBV12-3/TRBV12-4
CDR3aa: CASSESGGAYNEQFF

j_gene: TRBJ2-7
len: 15
d_gene: NA
v_gene: TRBV7-9
CDR3aa: CASSWTDRGDYEQYF

j_gene: TRBJ2-1
len: 16
d_gene: TRBD2
v_gene: TRBV25-1
CDR3aa: CASSVSGTSGTNEQFF

j_gene: TRBJ1-1
len: 14
d_gene: NA
v_gene: TRBV21-1
CDR3aa: CASSKRGSVTEAFF

j_gene: TRBJ2-7
len: 14
d_gene: TRBD2
v_gene: TRBV9
CDR3aa: CASSVTSGTGEQYF

j_gene: TRBJ1-2
len: 15
d_gene: NA
v_gene: TRBV7-9
CDR3aa: CASSPVGTGDYGYTF

j_gene: TRBJ2-5
len: 18
d_gene: TRBD2
v_gene: TRBV15
CDR3aa: CATSRVRLRGRADETQYF

j_gene: TRBJ2-7
len: 14
d_gene: NA
v_gene: TRBV2
CDR3aa: CASSEESSSHEQYF

j_gene: TRBJ2-2
len: 16
d_gene: NA
v_gene: TRBV5-1
CDR3aa: CASSTNTHVNTGELFF

j_gene: TRBJ2-2
len: 15
d_gene: TRBD2
v_gene: TRBV12-3/TRBV12-4
CDR3aa: CASRLAGVNTGELFF

j_gene: TRBJ2-5
len: 14
d_gene: TRBD2
v_gene: TRBV5-1
CDR3aa: CASSTLAGPETQYF

j_gene: TRBJ2-6
len: 16
d_gene: NA
v_gene: TRBV12-3/TRBV12-4
CDR3aa: CASSLGLFSGANVLTF